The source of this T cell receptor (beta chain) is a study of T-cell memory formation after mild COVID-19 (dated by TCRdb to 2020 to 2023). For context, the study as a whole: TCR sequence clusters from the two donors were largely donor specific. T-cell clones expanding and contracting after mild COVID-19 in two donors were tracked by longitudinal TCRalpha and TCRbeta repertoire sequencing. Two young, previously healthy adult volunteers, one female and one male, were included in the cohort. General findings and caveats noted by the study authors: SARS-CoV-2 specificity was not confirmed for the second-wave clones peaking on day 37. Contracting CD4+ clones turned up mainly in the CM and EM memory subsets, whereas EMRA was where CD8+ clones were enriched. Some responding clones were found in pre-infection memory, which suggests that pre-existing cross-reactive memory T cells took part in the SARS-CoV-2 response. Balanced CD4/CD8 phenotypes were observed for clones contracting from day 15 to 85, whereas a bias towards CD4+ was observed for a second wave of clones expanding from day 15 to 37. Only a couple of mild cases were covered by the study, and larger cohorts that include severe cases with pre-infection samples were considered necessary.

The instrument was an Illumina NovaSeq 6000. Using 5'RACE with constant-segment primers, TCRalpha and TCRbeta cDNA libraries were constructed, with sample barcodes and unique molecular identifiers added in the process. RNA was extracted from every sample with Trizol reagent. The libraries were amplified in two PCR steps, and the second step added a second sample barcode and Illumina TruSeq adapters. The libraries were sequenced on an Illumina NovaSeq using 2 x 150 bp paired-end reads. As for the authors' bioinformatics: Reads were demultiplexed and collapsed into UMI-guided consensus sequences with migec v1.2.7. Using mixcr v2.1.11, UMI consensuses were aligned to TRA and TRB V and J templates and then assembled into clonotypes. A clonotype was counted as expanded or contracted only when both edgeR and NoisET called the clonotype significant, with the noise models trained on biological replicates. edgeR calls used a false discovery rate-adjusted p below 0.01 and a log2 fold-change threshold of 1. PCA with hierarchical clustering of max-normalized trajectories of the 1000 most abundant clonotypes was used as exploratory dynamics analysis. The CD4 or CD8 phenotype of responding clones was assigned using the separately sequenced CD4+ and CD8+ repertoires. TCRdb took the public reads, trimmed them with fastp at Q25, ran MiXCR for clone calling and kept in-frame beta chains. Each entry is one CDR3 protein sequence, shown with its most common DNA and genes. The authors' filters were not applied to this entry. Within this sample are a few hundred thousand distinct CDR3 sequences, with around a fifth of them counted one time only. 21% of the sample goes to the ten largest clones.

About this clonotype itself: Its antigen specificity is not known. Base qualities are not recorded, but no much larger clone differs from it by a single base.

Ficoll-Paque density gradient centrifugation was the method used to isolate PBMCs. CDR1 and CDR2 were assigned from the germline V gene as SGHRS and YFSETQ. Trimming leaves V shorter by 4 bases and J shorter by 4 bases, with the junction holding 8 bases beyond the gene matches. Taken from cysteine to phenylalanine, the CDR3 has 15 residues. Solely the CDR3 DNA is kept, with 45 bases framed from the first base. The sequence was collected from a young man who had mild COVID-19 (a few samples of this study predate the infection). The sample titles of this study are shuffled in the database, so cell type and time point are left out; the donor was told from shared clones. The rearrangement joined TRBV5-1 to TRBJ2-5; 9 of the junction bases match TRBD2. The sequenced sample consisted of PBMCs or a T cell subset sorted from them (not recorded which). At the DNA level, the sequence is TGCGCCAGCAGCAATGGTGGCGGGGGGGGAGAGACCCAGTACTTC. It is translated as CASSNGGGGGETQYF.